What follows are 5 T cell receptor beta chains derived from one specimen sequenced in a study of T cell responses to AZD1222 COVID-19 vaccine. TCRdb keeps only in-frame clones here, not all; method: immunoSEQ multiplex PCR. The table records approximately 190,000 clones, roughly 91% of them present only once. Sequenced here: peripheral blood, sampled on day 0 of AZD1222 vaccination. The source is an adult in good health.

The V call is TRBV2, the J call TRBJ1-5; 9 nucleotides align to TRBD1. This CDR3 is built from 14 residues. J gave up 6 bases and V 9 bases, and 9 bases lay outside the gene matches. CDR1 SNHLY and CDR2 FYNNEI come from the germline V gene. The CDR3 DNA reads TGTGCCAGTTGGGACAGGGTAACGGGTCAGCCCCAGCATTTT. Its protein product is CASWDRVTGQPQHF.

The CDR3 sequence is CASSGGDRVRGYTF. The CDR3 DNA reads TGTGCCAGCAGCGGGGGGGACAGGGTTAGAGGCTACACCTTC. This sequence joins TRBV5-4 and TRBJ1-2, with 9 positions matching TRBD1. Germline lookup yields CDR1 SGHNT and CDR2 YYREEE (reference sequence). The CDR3 totals 14 residues. V lost 4 bases and J lost 8; bases outside the gene matches: 9.

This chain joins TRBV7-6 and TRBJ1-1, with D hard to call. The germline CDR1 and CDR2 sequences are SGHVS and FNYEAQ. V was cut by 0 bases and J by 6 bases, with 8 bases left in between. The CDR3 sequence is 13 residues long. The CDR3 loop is CASSLAESSEAFF. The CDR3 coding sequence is TGTGCCAGCAGCTTAGCGGAGAGCTCTGAAGCTTTCTTT.

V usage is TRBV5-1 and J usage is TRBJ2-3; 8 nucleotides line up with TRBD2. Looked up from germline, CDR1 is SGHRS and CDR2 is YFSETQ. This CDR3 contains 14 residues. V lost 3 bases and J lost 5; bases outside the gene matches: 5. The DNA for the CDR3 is TGCGCCAGCAGCTATAGCGGGGATAAAGATACGCAGTATTTT. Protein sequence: CASSYSGDKDTQYF.

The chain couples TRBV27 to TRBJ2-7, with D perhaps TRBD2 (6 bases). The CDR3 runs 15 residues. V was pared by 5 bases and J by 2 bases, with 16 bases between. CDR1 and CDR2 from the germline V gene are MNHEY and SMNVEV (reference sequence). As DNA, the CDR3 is TGTGCCAGCAGTCTTTCAGGGACTGTTCCCTACGAGCAGTACTTC. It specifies CASSLSGTVPYEQYF.